These 30 T cell receptor beta chains were all obtained from the same sample, sequenced in a study of OX40 agonist ivuxolimab in advanced cancers. Generated by immunoSEQ multiplex PCR, the TCRdb table keeps only in-frame clones and is missing some. This sample carries about 20,000 clones, around 71% of them seen once, and the ten largest clones take 15% to 20%. The sample was CD4+ or CD8+ T cells sorted from blood, taken in a trial of the OX40 agonist ivuxolimab. The receptors come from an adult with an advanced solid tumor such as melanoma, head and neck, liver or kidney cancer.

The genes are TRBV2 and TRBJ2-1; possible D gene TRBD1, 6 bases. Germline V gene data show CDR1 as SNHLY and CDR2 as FYNNEI. V was shortened by 7 bases and J by 2 bases, with 15 bases between the two germline ends. This CDR3 region has 15 residues. CDR3 protein: CASTSRDKPYNEQFF. The CDR3 DNA reads as TGTGCCAGCACCAGCCGGGACAAGCCCTACAATGAGCAGTTCTTC.

The J gene is TRBJ1-1, the V gene TRBV29-1; unclear D gene. The CDR3 consists of 11 residues. Germline loops: CDR1 SQVTM, CDR2 ANQGSEA. The ends were cut back, 4 bases at V and 7 bases at J, with 10 bases in the middle. CDR3 sequence: CSVGYGIEAFF. The CDR3 DNA reads as TGCAGCGTTGGGTACGGAATTGAAGCTTTCTTT.

V is TRBV10-3 and J is TRBJ2-7, with 10 bases identical to TRBD2. The CDR3 extends over 14 amino acids. The germline V gene has CDR1 ENHRY and CDR2 SYGVKD. V was pared by 8 bases and J by 2 bases, with 6 bases of the junction left unmatched. CDR3 sequence: CAILLAGVTYEQYF. For the CDR3, the DNA is TGTGCCATCCTCCTAGCGGGAGTAACCTACGAGCAGTACTTC.

The DNA of the CDR3 is TGTGCCAGCAGACTACCGGGGCCCCAGCATTTT. It translates to CASRLPGPQHF. The V gene is TRBV7-2, the J gene TRBJ1-5; D not resolved. Trimming cost V 6 bases and J 9 bases, with 9 bases left between them. Germline V CDR1 and CDR2: SGHTA, FQGNSA. There are 11 residues in the CDR3. Full variable domain (remainder filled in from reference TRBV7-2 and TRBJ1-5): GAGVSQSPSNKVTEKGKDVELRCDPISGHTALYWYRQSLGQGLEFLIYFQGNSAPDKSGLPSDRFSAERTGGSVSTLTIQRTQQEDSAVYLCASRLPGPQHFGDGTRLSIL.

The chain links TRBV9 to TRBJ2-3; maybe TRBD2 (5 bases). Germline V gene data show CDR1 as SGDLS and CDR2 as YYNGEE. Trimming pared 0 bases from V and 2 bases from J, leaving 10 bases between. This CDR3 contains 15 residues. This chain's CDR3 is CASSVAVDSTDTQYF. DNA for the CDR3: TGTGCCAGCAGCGTAGCCGTGGACTCCACAGATACGCAGTATTTT.

This chain uses TRBV21-1 with TRBJ1-1. TRBV21-1 is listed as a pseudogene. CDR3 size: 13 residues. Here the CDR3 reads CASSREGCTEAFF. The CDR3 coding sequence is TGTGCCAGCAGCCGCGAAGGATGCACTGAAGCTTTCTTT.

The chain has TRBV7-9 and TRBJ1-4; TRBD1 might be the D (5 bases). CDR1 SEHNR and CDR2 FQNEAQ come from the germline V gene (reference sequence). This CDR3 spans 15 amino acids. Trimming cost V 3 bases and J 4 bases, with 12 bases left between them. DNA of the CDR3: TGTGCCAGCAGCTTTCCGACAGTCTATAATGAAAAACTGTTTTTT. Protein sequence: CASSFPTVYNEKLFF.

The chain is built from TRBV27 and TRBJ2-1; 10 bases match TRBD2. The CDR3 extends over 15 amino acids. Trimming cost V 4 bases and J 7 bases; bases outside gene matches: 7. Germline lookup yields CDR1 MNHEY and CDR2 SMNVEV (reference sequence). The CDR3 loop is CASSSKREGRNEQFF. Written as DNA, the CDR3 is TGTGCCAGCAGTTCAAAGCGGGAGGGTAGGAATGAGCAGTTCTTC.

This clone appeared a single time. This chain links TRBV5-1 with TRBJ2-3; tentative D call: TRBD1 (6 bases). CDR1 SGHRS and CDR2 YFSETQ come from the germline V gene. The CDR3 sequence is 15 residues long. V gave up 2 bases and J gave up 0 bases, with 10 bases separating them. The CDR3 DNA reads TGCGCCAGCAGCTTCACAGGGTCAAGCACAGATACGCAGTATTTT. Encoded protein: CASSFTGSSTDTQYF.

The chain uses TRBV4-3 and TRBJ1-1; D not resolved. The CDR3 spans 14 residues. The germline V gene encodes CDR1 LGHNA and CDR2 YSLEER. V was shortened by 1 base and J by 1 base, with 7 bases between the two germline ends. The DNA of the CDR3 is TGCGCCAGCAGCCAAGGTCCCCCGAACACTGAAGCTTTCTTT. It translates to CASSQGPPNTEAFF.

The chain carries TRBV27 and TRBJ2-7; 7 nucleotides align to TRBD2. In germline, CDR1 is MNHEY, CDR2 SMNVEV (reference sequence). CDR3 length: 14 amino acids. With 3 bases clipped from V and 4 bases from J, the junction kept 6 bases outside the gene matches. CDR3 DNA: TGTGCCAGCAGTTTGGGCGGGAGTTGGTACGAGCAGTACTTC. Translation gives CASSLGGSWYEQYF.

This chain uses TRBV11-1 with TRBJ1-2; TRBD1 might be the D (6 bases). The germline CDR1 and CDR2 sequences are SGHAT and FQDESV (reference sequence). V was shortened by 5 bases and J by 6 bases, with 19 bases between the two germline ends. The CDR3 runs to 15 residues. This CDR3 reads CASSANRVGYDGYTF. The CDR3 DNA sequence: TGTGCCAGCAGCGCGAACAGGGTCGGTTACGATGGCTACACCTTC.

This clone occurred once. The gene calls are TRBV6-9 and TRBJ1-2; no reliable D call. Germline-derived CDR1 and CDR2 are MNHGY and SVAAGI. CDR3 size: 14 residues. Trimming took off 3 bases at V and 8 bases at J, with 16 bases between the two ends. The CDR3 bases are TGTGCCAGCAGTTACACCTTGGGTTCTGAAGGCTACACCTTC. Protein: CASSYTLGSEGYTF.

This chain links TRBV6-5 with TRBJ1-1; TRBD1 might be the D (5 bases). Trimming took 7 bases from V and 1 from J, leaving 10 bases between them. Germline values: CDR1 MNHEY, CDR2 SVGAGI. The CDR3 extends over 13 amino acids. CDR3 loop: CASTTGPNTEAFF. The CDR3, as DNA: TGTGCCAGCACCACGGGACCGAACACTGAAGCTTTCTTT.

DNA of the CDR3: TGTGCCAGCAGCTTCGGGACAGGCCTCGATGAGCAGTTCTTC. Its protein is CASSFGTGLDEQFF. The chain couples TRBV5-4 to TRBJ2-1; 8 nucleotides align to TRBD1. CDR1 and CDR2 (germline): SGHNT, YYREEE (reference sequence). The CDR3 has 14 amino acids. V was pared by 2 bases and J by 8 bases, with 6 bases of the junction left unmatched.

V gene TRBV4-2 combines with J gene TRBJ2-1; D ambiguous. V was trimmed by 0 bases and J by 0 bases, leaving 12 bases between them. CDR3 length: 17 residues. CDR1 LGHNA and CDR2 YNFKEQ come from the germline V gene. The CDR3 nucleotides are TGTGCCAGCAGCCAAGAAGGTCCGTTGAGCTCCTACAATGAGCAGTTCTTC. Its translation: CASSQEGPLSSYNEQFF.

The chain recombines TRBV5-4 with TRBJ2-2; D is possibly TRBD2 (7 bases). The CDR3 is made up of 14 amino acids. From germline, CDR1 is SGHNT and CDR2 YYREEE (reference sequence). V was trimmed by 1 base and J by 4 bases, leaving 8 bases between them. Here the CDR3 reads CASSLRGGTGELFF. The CDR3, as DNA: TGTGCCAGCAGCTTGAGGGGGGGCACCGGGGAGCTGTTTTTT.

In this sample, this clone turned up a few times. The rearrangement links TRBV27 to TRBJ1-1; TRBD1 agrees at 9 bases. The ends lost 7 bases at V and 3 bases at J; junction bases unmatched: 6. The CDR3 length is 14 residues. Looked up from germline, CDR1 is MNHEY and CDR2 is SMNVEV (reference sequence). This CDR3 is CASTPGTGHTEAFF. Written as DNA, the CDR3 is TGTGCCAGCACCCCCGGGACAGGGCACACTGAAGCTTTCTTT.

By share of the sample, this clone is medium-sized. The chain carries TRBV29-1 and TRBJ2-1; D gene unclear. This CDR3 comprises 10 residues. Germline-derived CDR1 and CDR2 are SQVTM and ANQGSEA. Trimming removed 5 bases from V and 8 bases from J, with 7 bases in between. The CDR3 nucleotides read TGCAGCGTTTTAATAGATGAGCAGTTCTTC. Its translation: CSVLIDEQFF.

Only a few counts were recorded for this clone. At one end the junction does not follow the germline gene, possibly because of a read error. This rearrangement joins TRBV5-1 to TRBJ2-7, with D tentatively TRBD1 or TRBD2 (5 bases each). The CDR3 spans 14 residues. Germline CDR1 is SGHRS and CDR2 is YFSETQ. CDR3 loop: CASSYGTGSYEQYF. The CDR3 nucleotides are TGTGCCAGCAGCTACGGGACCGGCTCCTACGAGCAGTACTTC.

V is TRBV6-5 and J is TRBJ1-2, with D unresolved. The CDR3 loop spans 15 amino acids. V lost 6 bases, J lost 0 bases, and 14 bases lay in between. Germline CDR1 reads MNHEY; CDR2 reads SVGAGI. CDR3 in amino acids: CASSPREGSNYGYTF. CDR3 nucleotides: TGTGCCAGCAGCCCACGGGAGGGCTCTAACTATGGCTACACCTTC.

This clone has just a few counts. The chain uses TRBV6-5 and TRBJ1-1; a possible D gene is TRBD1 (6 bases). This CDR3 has 13 residues. Germline assignment: CDR1 MNHEY and CDR2 SVGAGI. Trimming removed 4 bases from V and 1 base from J, with 7 bases in between. The CDR3: CASSSGQNTEAFF. DNA for the CDR3: TGTGCCAGCAGTTCGGGACAGAACACTGAAGCTTTCTTT.

V gene TRBV6-1 combines with J gene TRBJ2-1; D possibly corresponds to TRBD1 (6 bases). The CDR3 contains 12 residues. The V end lost 4 bases, the J end lost 10 bases, and 11 bases lay between the germline ends. Germline V gene data show CDR1 as MNHNS and CDR2 as SASEGT. The CDR3 nucleotides are TGTGCCAGCAGTGCCGGACAGTGGGAGCAGTTCTTC. Protein sequence: CASSAGQWEQFF.

V and J are TRBV6-5 and TRBJ2-7; 11 bases match TRBD2. Looked up from germline, CDR1 is MNHEY and CDR2 is SVGAGI. The CDR3 is 14 amino acids. The V gene end was trimmed by 8 bases and the J gene end by 3 bases; junction bases not matched to a gene: 6. CDR3 protein: CASGLAGGNYEQYF. The CDR3 coding sequence is TGTGCCAGCGGCTTAGCGGGAGGGAACTACGAGCAGTACTTC.

The J gene is TRBJ2-2, the V gene TRBV7-9; D unclear. Trimming took off 6 bases at V and 4 bases at J, with 6 bases between the two ends. Germline CDR1 reads SEHNR; CDR2 reads FQNEAQ (reference sequence). This CDR3 spans 12 amino acids. This CDR3 is CASSLFTGELFF. The CDR3 DNA is TGTGCCAGCAGTTTATTCACCGGGGAGCTGTTTTTT.

This clone was counted a few times. V usage is TRBV27 and J usage is TRBJ2-1; D gene unclear. This CDR3 is built from 14 residues. Germline V gene data show CDR1 as MNHEY and CDR2 as SMNVEV (reference sequence). Deletions cut 5 bases from V and 2 bases from J, with 10 bases between. The CDR3 region has the DNA TGTGCCAGCAGTCTTGCCGGGCCCTACAATGAGCAGTTCTTC. It yields the protein CASSLAGPYNEQFF.

CDR3: CASSTPSGNNEQFF. CDR3 coding DNA: TGTGCCAGTAGTACACCTAGCGGGAATAATGAGCAGTTCTTC. The V and J genes are TRBV19 and TRBJ2-1; 9 nucleotides match TRBD2. The CDR3 extends over 14 amino acids. The germline gives CDR1 LNHDA, CDR2 SQIVND (reference sequence). The V gene end was trimmed by 4 bases and the J gene end by 7 bases; junction bases not matched to a gene: 5. Together with reference TRBV19 and TRBJ2-1, the CDR3 gives the full variable domain: DGGITQSPKYLFRKEGQNVTLSCEQNLNHDAMYWYRQDPGQGLRLIYYSQIVNDFQKGDIAEGYSVSREKKESFPLTVTSAQKNPTAFYLCASSTPSGNNEQFFGPGTRLTVL.

The rearrangement links TRBV2 to TRBJ2-7, with TRBD1 identical over 9 bases. This CDR3 has 13 amino acids. Germline values: CDR1 SNHLY, CDR2 FYNNEI. The trim removed 8 bases at V and 5 bases at J, leaving 7 bases unmatched. The CDR3 spells CASWWDRANEQYF. The CDR3 DNA reads TGTGCCAGCTGGTGGGACAGGGCGAACGAGCAGTACTTC.

By sample share, this clone is medium-sized. The chain uses TRBV28 and TRBJ1-1; a weak D match, TRBD1 (5 bases). Trimming removed 5 bases from V and 0 bases from J, with 16 bases in between. This CDR3 region has 16 residues. CDR1 is MDHEN, CDR2 SYDVKM, per germline. The CDR3 loop reads CASSPLGAGMNTEAFF. CDR3 nucleotides: TGTGCCAGCAGTCCTCTCGGGGCGGGTATGAACACTGAAGCTTTCTTT.

CDR3 DNA sequence: TGTGCCAGCAGCAAGGGACTAGCGGGAGTAGGATACGAGCAGTACTTC. Amino acid sequence: CASSKGLAGVGYEQYF. This chain uses TRBV9 with TRBJ2-5; 14 nucleotides align to TRBD2. The last part of the DNA fits TRBJ2-7 better; the J call may be wrong. This CDR3 contains 16 residues. Germline V lookup: CDR1 SGDLS, CDR2 YYNGEE.